The present T cell receptor beta chain was sequenced within a study of T-cell memory formation after mild COVID-19. Background on the study: Largely donor-specific TCR clusters were found.

5'RACE, which relied on constant-segment primers, yielded TCR alpha and TCR beta cDNA libraries carrying sample barcodes and UMIs. TCRdb ran MiXCR on the 5' RACE reads and lists one entry per CDR3 protein. The sample holds approximately 290,000 distinct CDR3 sequences; roughly 8.2% are singletons and the top ten take roughly 23%. The CDR3 totals 12 residues. CDR1 SGHTA and CDR2 FQGNSA come from the germline V gene. The V end was cut by 5 bases, the J end by 10 bases, with 15 bases between. The rearrangement joins TRBV7-2 to TRBJ2-7; the D gene is possibly TRBD1 (6 bases). The sequence was obtained from a man aged 18-30 years who had mild COVID-19 (a few samples of this study predate the infection). Cell type and time point are not known. The sample comprised PBMCs or a T cell subset sorted from them (not recorded which). Here the CDR3 DNA reads TGTGCCAGCAGCATATCCGGACAGTCCCAGTACTTC. Its protein is CASSISGQSQYF.